This TCR beta chain was documented in a study of blood T cell repertoires in COVID-19. Whole-study context: COVID-19 samples from acute and convalescent phases originated in the United States, Italy and Spain. PBMCs, B-cell-depleted T cells, or T cells were the source of the cDNA or gDNA that made up the material.

Methods used by the authors: Estimation of nucleated cell counts relied on the amplification of reference gene primers. Clones were read by immunoSEQ multiplex PCR, and TCRdb kept only the in-frame ones, dropping some. V and J calls and clone size are as listed in that table; D and trimming were resolved from the DNA. The sample records about 140,000 clones, 78% being singletons. This CDR3 comprises 19 residues. The germline gives CDR1 SGDLS, CDR2 YYNGEE. J lost 4 bases, V lost 4 bases, and 21 bases had no gene match. The sequenced sample was peripheral blood. The receptor was isolated from a man in his fifties or sixties who had recovered from COVID-19. The chain has TRBV9 and TRBJ1-2; 8 bases are shared with TRBD1. For the CDR3, the DNA is TGTGCCAGCAGCACCCCCCAGGGGGCCTCAGGAGCCGTTCGCTATGGCTACACCTTC. Translated, it gives CASSTPQGASGAVRYGYTF.